Listed here are 18 T cell receptor beta chains from one sample, sequenced in a study of blood T cell repertoires in COVID-19 (dated by TCRdb to between 2020 and 2021). To prepare the library, the immunoSEQ multiplex PCR assay was applied. Held by TCRdb, this immuneACCESS table contains in-frame sequences only and omits some clones. Under half of the omission traces to an unresolved V gene where checked; the cause of the rest is unknown. Within this sample are under 250,000 clones, with around 91% of them counted one time only. Under 5.5% of the sample rests with the top ten. The sequenced sample consisted of peripheral blood. All receptors come from a woman in her thirties or forties with acute or convalescent COVID-19.

V is TRBV9 and J is TRBJ2-1; D is uncertain. The V and J ends lost 6 bases and 0 bases respectively, with 10 bases between them. From germline, CDR1 is SGDLS and CDR2 YYNGEE. The length of the CDR3 is 14 residues. CDR3 nucleotide sequence: TGTGCCAGCATGCTGATGAGCTCCTACAATGAGCAGTTCTTC. The encoded protein is CASMLMSSYNEQFF.

This clone has only one observation. The rearrangement uses TRBV7-2 and TRBJ1-2; 7 nucleotides match TRBD1. After removal of 5 bases from V and 4 bases from J, the junction contained 7 bases not matched to a gene. CDR3 length: 14 amino acids. The germline V gene has CDR1 SGHTA and CDR2 FQGNSA. The chain's CDR3 is CASSDGTVLYGYTF. The CDR3 region has the DNA TGTGCCAGCAGCGACGGGACAGTCCTCTATGGCTACACCTTC.

The chain joins TRBV3-1 (or the pseudogene TRBV3-2) to TRBJ2-2; 7 nucleotides align to TRBD1. V shed 4 bases and J 0 bases; nucleotides not matched to a gene: 5. The CDR3 has 16 residues. The germline V gene has CDR1 LGHDT and CDR2 YNNKEL (reference sequence). CDR3 sequence (DNA): TGTGCCAGCAGCCTCAGGACAGGTTCGAACACCGGGGAGCTGTTTTTT. Translated: CASSLRTGSNTGELFF.

Here the CDR3 DNA reads TGCGCCAGCAGTGAGTCTGGGGGGTTAGGCACCGGGGAGCTGTTTTTT. This encodes CASSESGGLGTGELFF. The gene calls are TRBV10-1 and TRBJ2-2, with D possibly matching TRBD2 (6 bases). Germline CDR1 reads WNHNN; CDR2 reads SYGVQD (reference sequence). The CDR3 contains 16 residues. The germline V and J ends were trimmed by 0 bases and 4 bases, with 12 bases remaining between them.

The chain couples TRBV7-9 to TRBJ1-1; D is ambiguous. V was trimmed by 5 bases and J by 1 base, leaving 17 bases between them. CDR3 size: 16 residues. Germline V gives CDR1 SEHNR, CDR2 FQNEAQ (reference sequence). The CDR3, as DNA: TGTGCCAGCAGCCTCGCCCCCTTCGGGAGGAACACTGAAGCTTTCTTT. Amino acids: CASSLAPFGRNTEAFF.

The CDR3 reads CASSHSRVSRVYGYTF. The CDR3 DNA is TGTGCCAGCAGCCACAGCCGGGTCTCGAGGGTCTATGGCTACACCTTC. The V gene is TRBV7-2, the J gene TRBJ1-2; D unclear. The germline V gene encodes CDR1 SGHTA and CDR2 FQGNSA. Trimming stripped 5 bases from V and 4 bases from J, with 20 bases between. CDR3 size: 16 residues.

This chain connects TRBV11-2 to TRBJ2-1; 10 nucleotides match TRBD2. V lost 5 bases to trimming and J lost 6 bases; unmatched junction nucleotides: 7. The CDR3 length is 15 residues. Germline CDR1 and CDR2: SGHAT and FQNNGV. The CDR3, as DNA: TGTGCCAGCAGCGCCCCCAGCGGGGGGGCCAATGAGCAGTTCTTC. Protein: CASSAPSGGANEQFF.

The chain recombines TRBV6-2 or TRBV6-3 with TRBJ2-7; 12 nucleotides agree with TRBD2. Germline CDR1 reads MNHEY; CDR2 reads SVGEGT. The CDR3 consists of 16 residues. The ends lost 4 bases at V and 2 bases at J; junction bases unmatched: 6. In DNA form, the CDR3 reads TGTGCCAGCAGTTTAGGTCCTAGCGGGGGGGCCTACGAGCAGTACGTC. It yields the protein CASSLGPSGGAYEQYV.

This chain uses TRBV6-5 with TRBJ1-2; 7 bases agree with TRBD1. The V gene's germline CDR1 is MNHEY and CDR2 SVGAGI. The CDR3 consists of 15 residues. V shed 5 bases and J 4 bases; nucleotides not matched to a gene: 10. In nucleotides, the CDR3 is TGTGCCAGCAGTCGCCTCGGGACAGCTGGCTATGGCTACACCTTC. It codes for CASSRLGTAGYGYTF.

This clone was counted once. The chain has TRBV20-1 and TRBJ1-2; D is unresolved. V shed 3 bases and J shed 2 bases, with 7 bases lying between them. Germline CDR1 is DFQATT and CDR2 is SNEGSKA (reference sequence). The CDR3 contains 12 residues. CDR3 in amino acids: CSASQENYGYTF. CDR3 sequence (DNA): TGCAGTGCTAGTCAGGAAAACTATGGCTACACCTTC.

This clone was found once. This chain joins TRBV2 and TRBJ1-6; D remains ambiguous. Germline CDR1 is SNHLY and CDR2 is FYNNEI. V dropped 8 bases and J dropped 10 bases, with 15 bases sitting between them. The CDR3 totals 13 residues. The chain's CDR3 is CASGVGLNSPLHF. The CDR3 nucleotides are TGTGCCAGCGGGGTAGGACTAAACTCACCCCTCCACTTT. The whole variable domain, filled in from reference TRBV2 and TRBJ1-6, reads EPEVTQTPSHQVTQMGQEVILRCVPISNHLYFYWYRQILGQKVEFLVSFYNNEISEKSEIFDDQFSVERPDGSNFTLKIRSTKLEDSAMYFCASGVGLNSPLHFGNGTRLTVT.

The chain links TRBV25-1 to TRBJ2-3; D call uncertain. Germline CDR1 is MGHDK and CDR2 is SYGVNS. The CDR3 runs to 13 residues. V lost 7 bases and J lost 0, with 8 bases in between. CDR3 loop: CASTRTSTDTQYF. The CDR3 DNA reads as TGTGCCAGCACCCGAACAAGCACAGATACGCAGTATTTT.

The rearrangement uses TRBV10-3 and TRBJ2-2; perhaps TRBD2 as D (6 bases). Germline V gene lookup returns CDR1 ENHRY and CDR2 SYGVKD. Trimming stripped 6 bases from V and 1 base from J, with 9 bases between. The CDR3 is made up of 14 amino acids. DNA for the CDR3: TGTGCCATCAGGCCGGGACTGAACACCGGGGAGCTGTTTTTT. As protein: CAIRPGLNTGELFF.

The CDR3 coding sequence is TGTGCCAGCGGGGAGGGGCAGCCCCAGCATTTT. It translates to CASGEGQPQHF. V and J are TRBV12-3 or TRBV12-4 and TRBJ1-5; TRBD1 might be the D (5 bases). This CDR3 comprises 11 residues. V lost 8 bases and J 7 bases, leaving 9 bases between the germline ends.

V and J are TRBV30 and TRBJ1-1, with a possible D match to TRBD1 (6 bases). V dropped 4 bases and J dropped 4 bases, with 16 bases sitting between them. The CDR3 consists of 14 residues. The germline V gene has CDR1 GTSNPN and CDR2 SVGIG (reference sequence). As DNA, the CDR3 is TGTGCCTGGAATTTGGCGGGGGCTGTCACTGAAGCTTTCTTT. Amino acid sequence: CAWNLAGAVTEAFF.

This chain uses TRBV6-2 or TRBV6-3 with TRBJ2-3; 8 bases agree with TRBD1. This CDR3 is 12 amino acids long. V gave up 2 bases and J gave up 12 bases; unmatched junction bases: 4. Per germline, CDR1 MNHEY and CDR2 SVGEGT. CDR3 in DNA: TGTGCCAGCAGTTACCTAGACAGGGGACAGTATTTT. Its protein is CASSYLDRGQYF.

The chain carries TRBV5-1 and TRBJ2-4; D might be TRBD2 (5 bases). The V and J ends lost 3 bases and 5 bases respectively, with 9 bases between them. Germline CDR1 SGHRS, CDR2 YFSETQ. This CDR3 region has 13 residues. The CDR3 DNA reads TGCGCCAGCAGCTATACTAGGGAAAACATTCAGTACTTC. Its translation: CASSYTRENIQYF.

In this sample, this clone turned up once. The V call is TRBV19, the J call TRBJ1-5; the D is unclear. This CDR3 is built from 13 residues. Trimming pared 9 bases from V and 5 bases from J, leaving 14 bases between. CDR1 LNHDA and CDR2 SQIVND come from the germline V gene (reference sequence). The CDR3 sequence: CASSDWTYQPQHF. The DNA of the CDR3 is TGTGCCAGCTCGGACTGGACCTATCAGCCCCAGCATTTT.